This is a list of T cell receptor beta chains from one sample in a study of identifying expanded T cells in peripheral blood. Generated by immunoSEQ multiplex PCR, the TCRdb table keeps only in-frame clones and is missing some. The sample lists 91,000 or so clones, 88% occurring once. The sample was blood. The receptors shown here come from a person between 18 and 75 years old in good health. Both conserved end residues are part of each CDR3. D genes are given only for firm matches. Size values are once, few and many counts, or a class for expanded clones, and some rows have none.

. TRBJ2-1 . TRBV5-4 TGTGCCAGCAGCTTGGACCAAAGCAATGAGCAGTTCTTC CASSLDQSNEQFF
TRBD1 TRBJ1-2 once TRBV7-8 TGTGCCAGCAGCCAGGACAGGGTAGACCATGGCTACACCTTC CASSQDRVDHGYTF
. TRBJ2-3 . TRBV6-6 TGTGCCAGCAGTTACGGGGCTACCACAGATACGCAGTATTTT CASSYGATTDTQYF
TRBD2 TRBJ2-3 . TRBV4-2 TGTGCCAGCAGCCAAACCGGGACTAGCTACCCAGATACGCAGTATTTT CASSQTGTSYPDTQYF
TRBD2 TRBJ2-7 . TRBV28 TGTGCCAGCAGTTTTGTGACTAGCGGGGGGGGAGACTACGAGCAGTACTTC CASSFVTSGGGDYEQYF
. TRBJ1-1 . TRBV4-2 TGTGCCAGCAGCCAAGTCGGACAGCCAGGGAACACTGAAGCTTTCTTT CASSQVGQPGNTEAFF
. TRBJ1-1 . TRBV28 TGTGCCAGCAGGTCAGGGGCTGAAGCTTTCTTT CASRSGAEAFF
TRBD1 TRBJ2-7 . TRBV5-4 TGTGCCAGCAGCTTTGACCGGGACAGCCCTTTCGAGCAGTACTTC CASSFDRDSPFEQYF
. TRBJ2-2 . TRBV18 TGTGCCAGCTCACCAATAGAGGTGTCGGAGAACACCGGGGAGCTGTTTTTT CASSPIEVSENTGELFF
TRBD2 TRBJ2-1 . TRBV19 TGTGCCAGTAGTATACCCCTCCAGCGGGAGGGTATAAATGAGCAGTTCTTC CASSIPLQREGINEQFF
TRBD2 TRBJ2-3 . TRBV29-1 TGCAGCGTCGACCCCGGGACTAGACACACAGATACGCAGTATTTT CSVDPGTRHTDTQYF
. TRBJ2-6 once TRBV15 TGTGCCACCAGCAGAGTTGCCACCTCTGGGGCCAACGTCCTGACTTTC CATSRVATSGANVLTF
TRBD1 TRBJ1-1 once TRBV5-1 TGCGCCAGCAGCCAGTCCTTCAGGGGGCTCACTGAAGCTTTCTTT CASSQSFRGLTEAFF
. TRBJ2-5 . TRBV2 TGTGCCAGCGGGGGGGCCCAAGAGACCCAGTACTTC CASGGAQETQYF
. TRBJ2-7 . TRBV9 TGTGCCAGCAGCGTGGACGCCCTCCCGGTCTACGAGCAGTACTTC CASSVDALPVYEQYF
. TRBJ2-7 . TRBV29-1 TGCAGCGGGGTAGACAGCGGGTACCCCTACGAGCAGTACTTC CSGVDSGYPYEQYF
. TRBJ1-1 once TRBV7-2 TGTGCCAGCAGCTTAGCGGCGGGGCGGAACACTGAAGCTTTCTTT CASSLAAGRNTEAFF
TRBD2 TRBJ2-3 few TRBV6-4 TGTGCCAGCAGTGGACTAGCGGGGGCCACAGATACGCAGTATTTT CASSGLAGATDTQYF
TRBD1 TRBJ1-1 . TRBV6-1 TGTGCCAGCAGGATGCCGGGACAGGGGAACACTGAAGCTTTCTTT CASRMPGQGNTEAFF
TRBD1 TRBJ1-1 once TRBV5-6 TGTGCCAGCAGCTTGTTACAGGGGAAATTGAACACTGAAGCTTTCTTT CASSLLQGKLNTEAFF
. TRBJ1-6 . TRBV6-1 TGTGCCAGCAGTGACCTGGGGGTATCCAGTTCACCCCTCCACTTT CASSDLGVSSSPLHF
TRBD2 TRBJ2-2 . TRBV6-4 TGTGCCAGCAGTGACACCGGGGGGGTCCGGGAGCTGTTTTTT CASSDTGGVRELFF
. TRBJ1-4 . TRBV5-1 TGCGCCAGCAGCTTGGGCGGGCAGACTAATGAAAAACTGTTTTTT CASSLGGQTNEKLFF
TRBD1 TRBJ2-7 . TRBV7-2 TGTGCCAGCAGCCTGCCCACGGACAGGGGGTCCCAAGAATCCTACGAGCAGTACTTC CASSLPTDRGSQESYEQYF
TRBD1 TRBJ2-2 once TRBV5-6 TGTGCCAGCAGCTGGACCCGGGACAGGGGGGACACCGGGGAGCTGTTTTTT CASSWTRDRGDTGELFF
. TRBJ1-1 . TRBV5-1 TGCGCCAGCATGGGGACGTACACTGAAGCTTTCTTT CASMGTYTEAFF
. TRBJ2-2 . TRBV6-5 TGTGCCAGCAGTATGAGCTACCAGAACACCGGGGAGCTGTTTTTT CASSMSYQNTGELFF
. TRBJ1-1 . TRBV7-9 TGTGCCAGCAGCTTAGGGGCGAACACTGAAGCTTTCTTT CASSLGANTEAFF
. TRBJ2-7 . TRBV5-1 TGCGCCAGCAGCCTTGGGGGGGCTAGCTCCTACGAGCAGTACTTC CASSLGGASSYEQYF
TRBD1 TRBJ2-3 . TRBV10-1 TGCGCCAGCAGCGTGGACAGGGAGAGCACAGATACGCAGTATTTT CASSVDRESTDTQYF
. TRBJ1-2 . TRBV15 TGTGCCACCAGCAGAGGTCTCGGTGCGGGAGAGGGCTACACCTTC CATSRGLGAGEGYTF
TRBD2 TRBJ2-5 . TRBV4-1 TGCGCCAGCAGCCGGCAACTAGCGGGGGGACAAGAGACCCAGTACTTC CASSRQLAGGQETQYF
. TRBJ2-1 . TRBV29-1 TGCAGCGGCCGGGACGGTACCTACAATGAGCAGTTCTTC CSGRDGTYNEQFF
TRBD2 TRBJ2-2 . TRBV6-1 TGTGCCAGCAGTGGTCAGGCTAGCGGGAGGATCGGGGAGCTGTTTTTT CASSGQASGRIGELFF
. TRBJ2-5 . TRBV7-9 TGTGCCAGCAGCTTAGTGGGGGCGAAGGCGGAATTTCGAGAGACCCAGTACTTC CASSLVGAKAEFRETQYF
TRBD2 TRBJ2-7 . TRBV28 TGTGCCAGCAGTTTATCTTGGCGGGGGAGGGAGCAGTACTTC CASSLSWRGREQYF
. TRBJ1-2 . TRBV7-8 TGTGCCAGCAGCTTATTCACGGGCCTAAAGAGGACAGATGGCTACACCTTC CASSLFTGLKRTDGYTF
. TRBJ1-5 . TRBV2 TGTGCCAGCGGGCTGAGGCAAGGTCAGCCCCAGCATTTT CASGLRQGQPQHF
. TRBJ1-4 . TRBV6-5 TGTGCCAGCAGGGGACCAGTTGAAAAACTGTTTTTT CASRGPVEKLFF
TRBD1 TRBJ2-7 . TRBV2 TGTGCCAGCAGTGATCGACAGGGAGACGAGCAGTACTTC CASSDRQGDEQYF
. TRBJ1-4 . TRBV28 TGTGCCAGCAGTTCCGTTGAAAAACTGTTTTTT CASSSVEKLFF
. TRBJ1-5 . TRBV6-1 TGTGCCAGCAGTGTGTCATACCATCAGCCCCAGCATTTT CASSVSYHQPQHF
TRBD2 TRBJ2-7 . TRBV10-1 TGCGCCAGCACTCACCCCCGTCGGGCTAGCGGGAGGGCCTACGAGCAGTACTTC CASTHPRRASGRAYEQYF
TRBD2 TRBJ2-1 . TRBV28 TGTGCCAGCACCCCGGCCTGGGCGGGAGGCCCGCCGCGGGGCAATGAGCAGTTCTTC CASTPAWAGGPPRGNEQFF
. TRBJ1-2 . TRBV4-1 TGCGCCAGCAGCCAAGAAGGTCCCGGCCGCGGCTACACCTTC CASSQEGPGRGYTF
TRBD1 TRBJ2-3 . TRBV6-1 TGTGCCAGCAGTGAAAGTCGAGGGGGCGCAGATACGCAGTATTTT CASSESRGGADTQYF
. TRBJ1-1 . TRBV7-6 TGTGCCAGCAGCTTGACACAGGGCGTGACTGAAGCTTTCTTT CASSLTQGVTEAFF
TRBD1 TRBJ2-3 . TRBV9 TGTGCCAGCAGCGGGACAGGGGAGTCAAGAGATACGCAGTATTTT CASSGTGESRDTQYF
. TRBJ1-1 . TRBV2 TGTGCCAGCAGATCTAACACTGAAGCTTTCTTT CASRSNTEAFF
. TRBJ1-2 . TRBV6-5 TGTGCCAGCAGTGAAGGGAAATTCGACTGCTACACCTTC CASSEGKFDCYTF
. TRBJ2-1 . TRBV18 TGTGCCAGCTCAGAAGGATGGAACAATGAGCAGTTCTTC CASSEGWNNEQFF
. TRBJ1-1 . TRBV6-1 TGTGCCAGCAGTGAAGGACCCTCGAACACTGAAGCTTTCTTT CASSEGPSNTEAFF
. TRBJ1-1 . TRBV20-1 TGCAGTGCTGCGGACACTGAAGCTTTCTTT CSAADTEAFF
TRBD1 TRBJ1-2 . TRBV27 TGTGCCAGCAGTGGCCGAGACAGGGGGTTTCCTAACTATGGCTACACCTTC CASSGRDRGFPNYGYTF
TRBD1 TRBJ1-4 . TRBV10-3 TGTGCCATCAGACGGGGGACAGGGAACGAAAAACTGTTTTTT CAIRRGTGNEKLFF
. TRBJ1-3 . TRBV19 TGTGCCAGTAGTACGGCGGTGGGAAACACCATATATTTT CASSTAVGNTIYF
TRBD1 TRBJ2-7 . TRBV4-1 TGCGCCAGCAGCCAAGGGGTGCCCGGGACAGGGGACGAGCAGTACTTC CASSQGVPGTGDEQYF
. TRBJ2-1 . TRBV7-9 TGTGCCAGCAGCTTAGTTTTGGGGACGCCTGCCAAAAGAAAACAGCAGTTCTTC CASSLVLGTPAKRKQQFF
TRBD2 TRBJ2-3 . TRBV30 TGTGCCTGGAGCCGACCCCCAACTAGCGGGATATTAGATACGCAGTATTTT CAWSRPPTSGILDTQYF